Each of the 18 T cell receptor beta chains below was sequenced from the same sample in a study of PD-L1 blockade in urothelial cancer. The time point denotes: pretreatment peripheral blood. Libraries were prepared by immunoSEQ multiplex PCR; TCRdb keeps only in-frame clonotypes and omits some of them. The profile shows 90,000 or so clones, around 89% of them singletons. The sequencing here drew on PBMCs, taken around atezolizumab (anti-PD-L1) treatment. These TCRs come from a man aged 55 to 70 with urothelial cancer.

The rearrangement links TRBV5-1 to TRBJ2-3, with 10 bases aligning to TRBD2. Germline lookup yields CDR1 SGHRS and CDR2 YFSETQ. This CDR3 has 16 residues. Trimming removed 5 bases from V and 1 base from J; junction bases left unmatched: 7. The CDR3 loop reads CASRVSGGYGTDTQYF. In nucleotides, the CDR3 is TGCGCCAGCAGAGTTAGCGGGGGGTACGGCACAGATACGCAGTATTTT. The whole variable domain, filled in from reference TRBV5-1 and TRBJ2-3, reads KAGVTQTPRYLIKTRGQQVTLSCSPISGHRSVSWYQQTPGQGLQFLFEYFSETQRNKGNFPGRFSGRQFSNSRSEMNVSTLELGDSALYLCASRVSGGYGTDTQYFGPGTRLTVL.

This rearrangement joins TRBV7-3 to TRBJ2-3, with 11 positions matching TRBD2. The CDR3 is made up of 16 amino acids. With V trimmed by 5 bases and J by 4 bases, 8 bases remained unmatched. Germline values: CDR1 SGHTA, CDR2 FQGTGA. The CDR3 DNA sequence: TGTGCCAGCAGCCAGGGGCTAGCGGGAGGCGCAGATACGCAGTATTTT. Amino acids: CASSQGLAGGADTQYF.

V is TRBV7-8 and J is TRBJ2-5; TRBD1 aligns across 8 bases. Trimming took 6 bases from V and 5 from J; bases not matched to a gene: 8. Germline V CDR1 and CDR2: SGHVS, FQNEAQ. The CDR3 extends over 14 amino acids. This chain's CDR3 is CASSFGQGGETQYF. In DNA, the CDR3 is TGTGCCAGCAGTTTCGGACAGGGCGGGGAGACCCAGTACTTC.

The CDR3 DNA reads as TGTGCCAGCAGCTTAGACAGGGCTAATGAAAAACTGTTTTTT. Its protein product is CASSLDRANEKLFF. The chain uses TRBV5-6 and TRBJ1-4, with 7 bases identical to TRBD1. The CDR3 runs 14 residues. Trimming cost V 2 bases and J 3 bases; bases outside gene matches: 1. From germline, CDR1 is SGHDT and CDR2 YYEEEE.

V is TRBV28 and J is TRBJ2-1; 11 nucleotides agree with TRBD2. The CDR3 loop spans 15 amino acids. Germline-derived CDR1 and CDR2 are MDHEN and SYDVKM. Trimming removed 6 bases from V and 10 bases from J; junction bases left unmatched: 11. CDR3 DNA sequence: TGTGCCAGCAGCTCCTCGGGACTAGCGGCTGGCGAGCAGTTCTTC. Encoded protein: CASSSSGLAAGEQFF.

V is TRBV18 and J is TRBJ2-2, with D tentatively TRBD1 (5 bases). Germline CDR1 and CDR2: KGHSH and LQKENI. V lost 3 bases and J 7 bases, leaving 12 bases between the germline ends. The CDR3 is 14 residues long. DNA of the CDR3: TGTGCCAGCTCACCCACAGGCGTGAACGGGGAGCTGTTTTTT. Translating it yields CASSPTGVNGELFF.

The chain carries TRBV2 and TRBJ1-2; possibly TRBD1 for D (6 bases). With 2 bases removed from V and 5 bases from J, the gap between germline ends came to 12 bases. In germline, CDR1 is SNHLY, CDR2 FYNNEI. The CDR3 has 14 amino acids. In nucleotides, the CDR3 is TGTGCCAGCAGTGAATGGCAGGGGTTGTATGGCTACACCTTC. It is translated as CASSEWQGLYGYTF.

This clone was recorded once. This chain uses TRBV10-2 with TRBJ2-7; 8 bases line up with TRBD2. V was clipped by 2 bases and J by 1 base; unmatched bases: 1. The CDR3 runs 14 residues. In germline, CDR1 is WSHSY, CDR2 SAAADI. The CDR3 nucleotides read TGCGCCAGCAGTGAGACTAGCGGTTCCTACGAGCAGTACTTC. Encoded protein: CASSETSGSYEQYF.

This clone was seen just once. The chain uses TRBV5-4 and TRBJ1-2; 8 nucleotides line up with TRBD1. CDR1 and CDR2 from the germline V gene are SGHNT and YYREEE (reference sequence). The junction had 9 bases not matched to a gene; V was cut back by 2 bases and J by 3 bases. This CDR3 is 16 amino acids long. The CDR3 reads CASSFDRGEGDYGYTF. CDR3 DNA sequence: TGTGCCAGCAGCTTTGACAGGGGCGAGGGGGACTATGGCTACACCTTC.

This chain connects TRBV7-8 to TRBJ2-2; 7 nucleotides agree with TRBD1. In germline, CDR1 is SGHVS, CDR2 FQNEAQ. Trimming cost V 6 bases and J 1 base; bases outside gene matches: 11. The CDR3 extends over 17 amino acids. CDR3 sequence: CASSQLLRQGNTGELFF. The CDR3 DNA reads TGTGCCAGCAGTCAGCTTCTTCGACAGGGGAACACCGGGGAGCTGTTTTTT. The full variable domain, rest sourced from reference TRBV7-8 and TRBJ2-2, is GAGVSQSPRYKVAKRGQDVALRCDPISGHVSLFWYQQALGQGPEFLTYFQNEAQLDKSGLPSDRFFAERPEGSVSTLKIQRTQQEDSAVYLCASSQLLRQGNTGELFFGEGSRLTVL.

The sample holds one count of this clone. For the CDR3, the DNA is TGTGCCAGCAGCTCCCTAACCACAGGGACCTACGAGCAGTACTTC. Translation: CASSSLTTGTYEQYF. The V gene is TRBV11-2, the J gene TRBJ2-7, with D perhaps TRBD1 (6 bases). Germline V gives CDR1 SGHAT, CDR2 FQNNGV. V was pared by 4 bases and J by 2 bases, with 15 bases between. The CDR3 consists of 15 residues.

The chain has TRBV27 and TRBJ2-4; tentatively, D is TRBD2 (6 bases). The CDR3 loop spans 15 amino acids. Looked up from germline, CDR1 is MNHEY and CDR2 is SMNVEV (reference sequence). Trimming shortened V by 8 bases and J by 3 bases, and 17 bases separated the two germline ends. The CDR3 sequence is CASHGGWASKNIQYF. As DNA, the CDR3 is TGTGCCAGCCACGGGGGTTGGGCGAGCAAAAACATTCAGTACTTC.

This clone was found a few times. This sequence joins TRBV7-3 and TRBJ2-3; 9 nucleotides line up with TRBD2. The V and J ends lost 6 bases and 2 bases, in that order; junction bases with no gene match: 9. The CDR3 contains 16 residues. CDR1 and CDR2 from the germline V gene are SGHTA and FQGTGA. Here the CDR3 reads CASRLGLAGFTDTQYF. The CDR3 region has the DNA TGTGCCAGCAGACTGGGGCTAGCGGGATTCACAGATACGCAGTATTTT.

V gene TRBV5-1 combines with J gene TRBJ2-5; perhaps TRBD2 as D (6 bases). Trimming took 9 bases from V and 10 from J, leaving 22 bases between them. In germline, CDR1 is SGHRS, CDR2 YFSETQ. This CDR3 contains 13 residues. CDR3 nucleotide sequence: TGCGCCACCCGTATCACTCTAAGGGGAGGCCAGTACTTC. It specifies CATRITLRGGQYF.

The chain combines TRBV7-2 with TRBJ1-1, with 9 bases matching TRBD1. Germline trimming cut 3 bases from V and 5 bases from J; bases unmatched to any gene: 7. The CDR3 runs 15 residues. Germline loops: CDR1 SGHTA, CDR2 FQGNSA. The CDR3 sequence: CASSLGGQGGTEAFF. CDR3 coding DNA: TGTGCCAGCAGCTTGGGGGGACAGGGTGGAACTGAAGCTTTCTTT.

V usage is TRBV27 and J usage is TRBJ2-2; TRBD2 matches 14 bases. CDR1 and CDR2 from the germline V gene are MNHEY and SMNVEV (reference sequence). This CDR3 region has 18 residues. Trimming cost V 1 base and J 4 bases; bases outside gene matches: 5. The DNA for the CDR3 is TGTGCCAGCAGTTTATATGGGACTAGCGGGAGTCGCACCGGGGAGCTGTTTTTT. Protein sequence: CASSLYGTSGSRTGELFF.

The J gene is TRBJ2-2, the V gene TRBV19; 7 bases are a match to TRBD2. Germline V gives CDR1 LNHDA, CDR2 SQIVND (reference sequence). The ends lost 9 bases at V and 6 bases at J; junction bases unmatched: 13. CDR3 length: 15 residues. CDR3 region: CASHPVGGEAGELFF. The CDR3 bases are TGTGCCAGCCATCCCGTGGGAGGGGAGGCCGGGGAGCTGTTTTTT. The full variable domain, in which reference TRBV19 and TRBJ2-2 provide the parts outside the CDR3, is DGGITQSPKYLFRKEGQNVTLSCEQNLNHDAMYWYRQDPGQGLRLIYYSQIVNDFQKGDIAEGYSVSREKKESFPLTVTSAQKNPTAFYLCASHPVGGEAGELFFGEGSRLTVL.

The DNA of the CDR3 is TGTGCCAGCAGCAAACCTGAGGGGCTAGCGGGCACAGATACGCAGTATTTT. Translated: CASSKPEGLAGTDTQYF. The V call is TRBV21-1, the J call TRBJ2-3; TRBD2, as called in the table, went unchecked against the DNA. TRBV21-1 counts as a pseudogene. The CDR3 totals 17 residues.